Reported below is one T cell receptor (beta chain). The antigen remains unidentified. Germline-derived CDR1 and CDR2 are SGHRS and YFSETQ. The CDR3 is made up of 15 amino acids. Trimming removed 3 bases from V and 4 bases from J; junction bases left unmatched: 7. This specimen belongs to a study of shared clonotypes between healthy human individuals. Study information: The donors, two women and three men, were aged 18 to 49. Study-level findings and limits: Memory subsets generally showed lower estimated richness than naive subsets.

Among the donors, all were Caucasian adults who lived in Nashville, Tennessee. The assay was immunoSEQ multiplex PCR, and TCRdb's table has in-frame clones only and misses some. The repertoire has more than 1,200,000 clones, around 98.5% of them found once; the top ten carry 0.36%. The specimen was naive CD4+ T cells sorted from blood. The subset: CD45RA+ positively selected. The chain recombines TRBV5-1 with TRBJ2-3, with 8 bases aligning to TRBD2. The receptor was derived from a man aged 25-40 years in good health. CDR3 loop: CASSSGTGGADTQYF. The CDR3 region has the DNA TGCGCCAGCAGCTCGGGGACGGGAGGGGCAGATACGCAGTATTTT. The full variable domain, rest sourced from reference TRBV5-1 and TRBJ2-3, is KAGVTQTPRYLIKTRGQQVTLSCSPISGHRSVSWYQQTPGQGLQFLFEYFSETQRNKGNFPGRFSGRQFSNSRSEMNVSTLELGDSALYLCASSSGTGGADTQYFGPGTRLTVL.